This TCR beta chain was sequenced for a study of T cell clones after liver transplantation. The germline V and J ends were trimmed by 1 base and 7 bases, with 11 bases remaining between them. Germline V gene sequence: CDR1 SGHTA, CDR2 FQGNSA. The CDR3 is 15 residues long. TCRdb's copy holds only in-frame clones and misses some; the assay was immunoSEQ multiplex PCR. The sample has about 60,000 clones, 71% seen once. The sample consisted of CD4+ T cells from blood, taken before liver transplant. The source is a human donor who received a liver transplant. The chain combines TRBV7-2 with TRBJ1-6; tentative D call: TRBD1 (6 bases). CDR3 DNA sequence: TGTGCCAGCAGCTTAGTCGGGGGGCCCAATTCACCCCTCCACTTT. Translation: CASSLVGGPNSPLHF. Drawing the rest from reference TRBV7-2 and TRBJ1-6, the complete variable domain is GAGVSQSPSNKVTEKGKDVELRCDPISGHTALYWYRQSLGQGLEFLIYFQGNSAPDKSGLPSDRFSAERTGGSVSTLTIQRTQQEDSAVYLCASSLVGGPNSPLHFGNGTRLTVT.